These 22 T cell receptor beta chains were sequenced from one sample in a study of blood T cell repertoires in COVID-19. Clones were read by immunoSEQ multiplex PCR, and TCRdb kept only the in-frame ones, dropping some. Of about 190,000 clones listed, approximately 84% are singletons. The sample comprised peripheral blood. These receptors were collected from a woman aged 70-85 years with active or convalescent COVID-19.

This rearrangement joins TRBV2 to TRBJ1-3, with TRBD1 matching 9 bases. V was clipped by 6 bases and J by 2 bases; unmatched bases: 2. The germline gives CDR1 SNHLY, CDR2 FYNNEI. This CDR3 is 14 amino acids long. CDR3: CASSRQGAGNTIYF. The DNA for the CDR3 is TGTGCCAGCAGCCGACAGGGGGCTGGAAACACCATATATTTT.

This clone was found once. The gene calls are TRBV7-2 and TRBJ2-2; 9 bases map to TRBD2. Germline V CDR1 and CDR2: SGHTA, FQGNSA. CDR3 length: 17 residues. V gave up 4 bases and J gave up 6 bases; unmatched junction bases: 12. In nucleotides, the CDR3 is TGTGCCAGCAGCTCTCCCTGGATAGCGGGAGTGGCCGGGGAGCTGTTTTTT. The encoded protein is CASSSPWIAGVAGELFF. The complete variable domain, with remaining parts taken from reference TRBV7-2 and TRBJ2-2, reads GAGVSQSPSNKVTEKGKDVELRCDPISGHTALYWYRQSLGQGLEFLIYFQGNSAPDKSGLPSDRFSAERTGGSVSTLTIQRTQQEDSAVYLCASSSPWIAGVAGELFFGEGSRLTVL.

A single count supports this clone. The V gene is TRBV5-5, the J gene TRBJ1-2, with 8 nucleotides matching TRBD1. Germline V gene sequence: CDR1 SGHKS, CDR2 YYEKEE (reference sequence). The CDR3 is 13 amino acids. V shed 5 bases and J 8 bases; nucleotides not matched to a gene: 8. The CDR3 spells CASRRTGPLGYTF. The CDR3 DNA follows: TGTGCCAGCAGGCGGACAGGGCCCTTGGGCTACACCTTC.

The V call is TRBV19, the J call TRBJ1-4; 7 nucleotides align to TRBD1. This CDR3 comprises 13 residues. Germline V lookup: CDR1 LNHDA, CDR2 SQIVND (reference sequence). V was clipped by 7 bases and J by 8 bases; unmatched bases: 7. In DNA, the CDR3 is TGTGCCAGTAAAAGGGGGCTAGGGGAAAAACTGTTTTTT. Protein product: CASKRGLGEKLFF.

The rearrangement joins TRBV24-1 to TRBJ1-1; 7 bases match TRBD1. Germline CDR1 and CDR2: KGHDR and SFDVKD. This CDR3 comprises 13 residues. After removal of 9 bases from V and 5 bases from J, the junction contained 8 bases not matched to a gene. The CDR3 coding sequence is TGTGCCACCCAGGAACAGGGGAGGACTGAAGCTTTCTTT. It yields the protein CATQEQGRTEAFF.

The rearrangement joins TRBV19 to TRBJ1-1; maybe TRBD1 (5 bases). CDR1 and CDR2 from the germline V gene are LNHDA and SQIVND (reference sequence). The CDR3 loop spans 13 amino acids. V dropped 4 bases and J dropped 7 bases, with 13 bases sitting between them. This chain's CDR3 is CASSKREGREAFF. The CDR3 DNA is TGTGCCAGTAGTAAACGGGAGGGGCGTGAAGCTTTCTTT.

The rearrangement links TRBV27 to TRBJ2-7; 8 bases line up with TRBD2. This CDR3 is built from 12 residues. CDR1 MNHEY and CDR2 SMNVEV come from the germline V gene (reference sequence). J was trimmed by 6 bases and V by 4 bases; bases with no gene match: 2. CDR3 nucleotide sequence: TGTGCCAGCAGTTCGGGGGGGTCCGAGCAGTACTTC. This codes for CASSSGGSEQYF.

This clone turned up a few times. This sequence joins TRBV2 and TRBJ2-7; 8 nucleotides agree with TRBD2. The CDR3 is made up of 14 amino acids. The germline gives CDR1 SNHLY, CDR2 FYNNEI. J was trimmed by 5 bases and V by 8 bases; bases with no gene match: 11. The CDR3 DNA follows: TGTGCCAGCCGGACTAGCCCCACTACCGACGAGCAGTACTTC. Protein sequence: CASRTSPTTDEQYF.

The CDR3 DNA follows: TGTGCCAGCAGTTACTCTTCATCCCAAGAGACCCAGTACTTC. Protein sequence: CASSYSSSQETQYF. V is TRBV6-5 and J is TRBJ2-5; D unresolved. Trimming cost V 0 bases and J 1 base, with 6 bases left between them. The CDR3 runs 14 residues. Germline lookup yields CDR1 MNHEY and CDR2 SVGAGI.

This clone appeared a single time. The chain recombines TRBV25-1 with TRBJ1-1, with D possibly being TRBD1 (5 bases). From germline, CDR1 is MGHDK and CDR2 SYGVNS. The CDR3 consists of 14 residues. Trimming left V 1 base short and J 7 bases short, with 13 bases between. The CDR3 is CASSEFRLGGEAFF. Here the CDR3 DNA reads TGTGCCAGCAGTGAATTCCGCCTCGGGGGTGAAGCTTTCTTT.

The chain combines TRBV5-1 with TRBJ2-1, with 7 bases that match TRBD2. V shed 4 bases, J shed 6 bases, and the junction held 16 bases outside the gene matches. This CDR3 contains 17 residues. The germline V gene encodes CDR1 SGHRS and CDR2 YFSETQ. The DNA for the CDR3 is TGCGCCAGCAGCGCGGGGACTACACATAAAGTCGGCAATGAGCAGTTCTTC. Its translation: CASSAGTTHKVGNEQFF.

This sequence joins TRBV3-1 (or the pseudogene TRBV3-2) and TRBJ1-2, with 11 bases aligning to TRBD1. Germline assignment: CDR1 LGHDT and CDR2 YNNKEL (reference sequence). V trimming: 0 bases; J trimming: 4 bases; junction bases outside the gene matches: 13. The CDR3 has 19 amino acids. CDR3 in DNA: TGTGCCAGCAGCCAAGATCCCGGGACAGGGGGTAGTCGCGGCTATGGCTACACCTTC. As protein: CASSQDPGTGGSRGYGYTF.

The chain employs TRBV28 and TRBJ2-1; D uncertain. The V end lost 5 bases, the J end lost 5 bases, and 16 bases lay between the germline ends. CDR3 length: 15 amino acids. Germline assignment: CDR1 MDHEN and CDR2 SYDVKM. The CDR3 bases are TGTGCCAGCAGTCTCCGACACCTTCGCAACAATGAGCAGTTCTTC. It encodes CASSLRHLRNNEQFF. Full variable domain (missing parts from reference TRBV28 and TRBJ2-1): DVKVTQSSRYLVKRTGEKVFLECVQDMDHENMFWYRQDPGLGLRLIYFSYDVKMKEKGDIPEGYSVSREKKERFSLILESASTNQTSMYLCASSLRHLRNNEQFFGPGTRLTVL.

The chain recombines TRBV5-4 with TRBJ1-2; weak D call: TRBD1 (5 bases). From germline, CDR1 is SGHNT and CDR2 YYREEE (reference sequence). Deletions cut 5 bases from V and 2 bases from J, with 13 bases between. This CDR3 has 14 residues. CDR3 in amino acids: CASRYQTENYGYTF. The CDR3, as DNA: TGTGCCAGCAGATACCAGACAGAGAACTATGGCTACACCTTC.

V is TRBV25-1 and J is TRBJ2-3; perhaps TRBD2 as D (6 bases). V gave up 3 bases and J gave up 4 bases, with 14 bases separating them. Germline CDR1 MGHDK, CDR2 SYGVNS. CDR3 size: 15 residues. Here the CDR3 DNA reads TGTGCCAGCAGTGACCGAGCGGGTGTGGCAGATACGCAGTATTTT. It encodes CASSDRAGVADTQYF.

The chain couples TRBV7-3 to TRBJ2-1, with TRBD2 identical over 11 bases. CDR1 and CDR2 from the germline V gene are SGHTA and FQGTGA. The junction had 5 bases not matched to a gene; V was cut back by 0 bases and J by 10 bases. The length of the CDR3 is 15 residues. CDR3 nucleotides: TGTGCCAGCAGCTTAACGAGCCTAGCGGGAGGCGAGCAGTTCTTC. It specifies CASSLTSLAGGEQFF. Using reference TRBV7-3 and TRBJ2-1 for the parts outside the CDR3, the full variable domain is GAGVSQTPSNKVTEKGKYVELRCDPISGHTALYWYRQSLGQGPEFLIYFQGTGAADDSGLPNDRFFAVRPEGSVSTLKIQRTERGDSAVYLCASSLTSLAGGEQFFGPGTRLTVL.

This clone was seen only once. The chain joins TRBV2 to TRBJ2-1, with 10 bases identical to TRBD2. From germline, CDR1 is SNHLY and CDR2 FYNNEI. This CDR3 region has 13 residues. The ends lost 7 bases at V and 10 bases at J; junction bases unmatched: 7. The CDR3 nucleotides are TGTGCCAGCAAACAGTCGACTAGCGGGGAGCAGTTCTTC. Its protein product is CASKQSTSGEQFF.

CDR3 loop: CASSLSSGGLTDTQYF. CDR3 DNA sequence: TGTGCCAGCAGTTTGTCCTCGGGCGGACTCACAGATACGCAGTATTTT. The rearrangement joins TRBV28 to TRBJ2-3, with a possible D match to TRBD2 (5 bases). CDR1 and CDR2 from the germline V gene are MDHEN and SYDVKM. The CDR3 extends over 16 amino acids. Deletions cut 3 bases from V and 2 bases from J, with 15 bases between.

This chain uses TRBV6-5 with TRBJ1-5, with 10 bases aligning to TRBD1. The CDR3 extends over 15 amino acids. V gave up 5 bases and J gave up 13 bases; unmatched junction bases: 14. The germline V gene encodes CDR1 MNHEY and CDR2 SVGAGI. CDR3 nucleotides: TGTGCCAGCAGTCCAAGAAGGGGACAGGGGTCCACACAGCATTTT. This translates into CASSPRRGQGSTQHF.

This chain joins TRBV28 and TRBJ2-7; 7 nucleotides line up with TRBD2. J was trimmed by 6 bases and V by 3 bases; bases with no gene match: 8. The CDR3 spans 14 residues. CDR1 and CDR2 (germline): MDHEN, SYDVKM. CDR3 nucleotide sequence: TGTGCCAGCAGTTTTTCCGGCGGGAGAGCCGAGCAGTACTTC. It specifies CASSFSGGRAEQYF.

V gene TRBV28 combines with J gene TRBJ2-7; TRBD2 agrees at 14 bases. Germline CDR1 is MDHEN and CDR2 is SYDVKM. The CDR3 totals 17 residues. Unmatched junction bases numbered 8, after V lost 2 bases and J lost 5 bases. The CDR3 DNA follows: TGTGCCAGCAGTTTACTTCGGGGACTAGCGGGGGCAAACGAGCAGTACTTC. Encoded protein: CASSLLRGLAGANEQYF.

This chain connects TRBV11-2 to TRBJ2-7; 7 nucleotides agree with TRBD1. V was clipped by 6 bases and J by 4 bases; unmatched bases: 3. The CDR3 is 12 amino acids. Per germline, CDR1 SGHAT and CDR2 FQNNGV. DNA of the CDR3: TGTGCCAGCAGTCCGACAGGGTACGAGCAGTACTTC. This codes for CASSPTGYEQYF.